This is a list of T cell receptor beta chains from one sample in a study of OX40 agonist ivuxolimab in advanced cancers. Some clones are missing from TCRdb's copy, which holds only in-frame ones; the method was immunoSEQ multiplex PCR. The table has tens of thousands of clones, roughly nine tenths seen once; the top ten hold under 1.5%. This material consisted of CD4+ or CD8+ T cells sorted from blood, taken in a trial of the OX40 agonist ivuxolimab. The source is an adult with an advanced solid tumor such as melanoma, head and neck, liver or kidney cancer. Both conserved end residues are part of each CDR3. Fields, in order: CDR3 DNA, CDR3 protein, clone size, V gene, J gene, D gene. D genes are given only for firm matches. Clone size appears in some rows only: once, few, many, or a class for an expanded clone.

CDR3nt: TGTGCCAGTAGTAAGGGGACAATTTATGGCTACACCTTC
CDR3aa: CASSKGTIYGYTF
abundance: -
v_gene: TRBV19
j_gene: TRBJ1-2
d_gene: -

CDR3nt: TGTGCCAGTAGTATAGAGTGGGCAGCCTATCAGCCCCAGCATTTT
CDR3aa: CASSIEWAAYQPQHF
abundance: few
v_gene: TRBV19
j_gene: TRBJ1-5
d_gene: -

CDR3nt: TGTGCCAGCTCGCGACAGGGGAGCTCCTACGAGCAGTACTTC
CDR3aa: CASSRQGSSYEQYF
abundance: -
v_gene: TRBV2
j_gene: TRBJ2-7
d_gene: TRBD1

CDR3nt: TGTGCCAGCAGTGGGATGTTCACTATAGCATCCTCCTACAATGAGCAGTTCTTC
CDR3aa: CASSGMFTIASSYNEQFF
abundance: -
v_gene: TRBV2
j_gene: TRBJ2-1
d_gene: -

CDR3nt: TGTGCCAGCAGCTTAGCGGAGGGTCAGCGGCCAGGAAATGAGCAGTTCTTC
CDR3aa: CASSLAEGQRPGNEQFF
abundance: once
v_gene: TRBV7-6
j_gene: TRBJ2-1
d_gene: -

CDR3nt: TGTGCCAGTAACCGGGGGTCGACCGACTCGAACACTGAAGCTTTCTTT
CDR3aa: CASNRGSTDSNTEAFF
abundance: -
v_gene: TRBV19
j_gene: TRBJ1-1
d_gene: -

CDR3nt: TGTGCCAGCAGCTTAGGGGGGACCGCTGAAGCTTTCTTT
CDR3aa: CASSLGGTAEAFF
abundance: -
v_gene: TRBV7-8
j_gene: TRBJ1-1
d_gene: -

CDR3nt: TGCGCCAGCAGCCAAGACACGCGGAGCTATGGCTACACCTTC
CDR3aa: CASSQDTRSYGYTF
abundance: -
v_gene: TRBV5-1
j_gene: TRBJ1-2
d_gene: -

CDR3nt: TGTGCCAGTAGTCCTGCCCTTCATCAGCCCCAGCATTTT
CDR3aa: CASSPALHQPQHF
abundance: -
v_gene: TRBV19
j_gene: TRBJ1-5
d_gene: -

CDR3nt: TGTGCCAGCAGCTTGGCAGGCTACCAAGAGACCCAGTACTTC
CDR3aa: CASSLAGYQETQYF
abundance: -
v_gene: TRBV5-4
j_gene: TRBJ2-5
d_gene: -

CDR3nt: TGTGCCAGCAGTTCAAGGGGTTCTCTCGAGACCCAGTACTTC
CDR3aa: CASSSRGSLETQYF
abundance: -
v_gene: TRBV6-1
j_gene: TRBJ2-5
d_gene: -

CDR3nt: TGCAGTGCTAAGGACCCCTACGAGCAGTACTTC
CDR3aa: CSAKDPYEQYF
abundance: -
v_gene: TRBV20-1
j_gene: TRBJ2-7
d_gene: -

CDR3nt: TGCAGTGGCATGGACAGGGGCAAGCAGTACTTC
CDR3aa: CSGMDRGKQYF
abundance: -
v_gene: TRBV20-1
j_gene: TRBJ2-7
d_gene: TRBD1

CDR3nt: TGTGCCAGCAGTAGGGACACACTCGCGGCCCAGCATTTT
CDR3aa: CASSRDTLAAQHF
abundance: -
v_gene: TRBV2
j_gene: TRBJ1-5
d_gene: -

CDR3nt: TGTGCCAGCGCCGCCCAGTATGGTGGGCTGTTTGAAAAACTGTTTTTT
CDR3aa: CASAAQYGGLFEKLFF
abundance: -
v_gene: TRBV19
j_gene: TRBJ1-4
d_gene: -

CDR3nt: TGTGCCAGCAGTGACTCAGGAGGAGGTACGCAGTATTTT
CDR3aa: CASSDSGGGTQYF
abundance: -
v_gene: TRBV6-4
j_gene: TRBJ2-3
d_gene: -

CDR3nt: TGTGCCAGCAGGGATGCTAGCGGGAGGCTGCTCGAGCAGTACTTC
CDR3aa: CASRDASGRLLEQYF
abundance: -
v_gene: TRBV27
j_gene: TRBJ2-7
d_gene: TRBD2

CDR3nt: TGTGCCAGCATGCAGACAGGGGCGAGAGCAGATACGCAGTATTTT
CDR3aa: CASMQTGARADTQYF
abundance: -
v_gene: TRBV28
j_gene: TRBJ2-3
d_gene: TRBD1

CDR3nt: TGTGCCAGTAGTATAGATCAACAGGGTAGATACAATGAGCAGTTCTTC
CDR3aa: CASSIDQQGRYNEQFF
abundance: few
v_gene: TRBV19
j_gene: TRBJ2-1
d_gene: -

CDR3nt: TGTGCCAGTAGTATTTCCCGACAGTACAATGAGCAGTTCTTC
CDR3aa: CASSISRQYNEQFF
abundance: -
v_gene: TRBV19
j_gene: TRBJ2-1
d_gene: -

CDR3nt: TGTGCCAGCAGCTACCGGGGCCGACGGGCCAATGAGCAGTTCTTC
CDR3aa: CASSYRGRRANEQFF
abundance: -
v_gene: TRBV7-2
j_gene: TRBJ2-1
d_gene: -

CDR3nt: TGTGCCAGCAGTAGGGAAAGGAACACTGAAGCTTTCTTT
CDR3aa: CASSRERNTEAFF
abundance: -
v_gene: TRBV2
j_gene: TRBJ1-1
d_gene: -

CDR3nt: TGTGCCAGCAGCGCAGGGACAGACCAAGAGACCCAGTACTTC
CDR3aa: CASSAGTDQETQYF
abundance: -
v_gene: TRBV7-8
j_gene: TRBJ2-5
d_gene: TRBD1

CDR3nt: TGTGCCAGCAGCCGGGCCGGGGATTCACCCCTCCACTTT
CDR3aa: CASSRAGDSPLHF
abundance: -
v_gene: TRBV2
j_gene: TRBJ1-6
d_gene: -

CDR3nt: TGTGCTAGCAGCCCAGGGACCTTGCATCCTGGGGCCAACGTCCTGACTTTC
CDR3aa: CASSPGTLHPGANVLTF
abundance: once
v_gene: TRBV7-7
j_gene: TRBJ2-6
d_gene: -

CDR3nt: TGTGCCAGCAGTCCCCCTGGGACTAGCTATGGCTACACCTTC
CDR3aa: CASSPPGTSYGYTF
abundance: -
v_gene: TRBV11-2
j_gene: TRBJ1-2
d_gene: -

CDR3nt: TGTGCCAGCAGTTCCTTTGGACAGGGGGATTCCTACGAGCAGTACTTC
CDR3aa: CASSSFGQGDSYEQYF
abundance: -
v_gene: TRBV28
j_gene: TRBJ2-7
d_gene: TRBD1

CDR3nt: TGCGCCAGCAGCTTGGCGTCGGACTCTGGAAACACCATATATTTT
CDR3aa: CASSLASDSGNTIYF
abundance: -
v_gene: TRBV5-1
j_gene: TRBJ1-3
d_gene: -

CDR3nt: TGTGCCAGCAGCCCAATAAGCGGGAGGGCCGTGGATACGCAGTATTTT
CDR3aa: CASSPISGRAVDTQYF
abundance: -
v_gene: TRBV7-3
j_gene: TRBJ2-3
d_gene: TRBD2

CDR3nt: TGCGCCAGCAGTTTCGGGACTGACCAAGAGACCCAGTACTTC
CDR3aa: CASSFGTDQETQYF
abundance: few
v_gene: TRBV5-1
j_gene: TRBJ2-5
d_gene: -

CDR3nt: TGTGCTAGCAGCTTCGGGACAGCGAACACCGGGGAGCTGTTTTTT
CDR3aa: CASSFGTANTGELFF
abundance: -
v_gene: TRBV7-7
j_gene: TRBJ2-2
d_gene: TRBD1

CDR3nt: TGTGCCAGTATGCCCAGGGGGCACCCGAACACCGGGGAGCTGTTTTTT
CDR3aa: CASMPRGHPNTGELFF
abundance: once
v_gene: TRBV19
j_gene: TRBJ2-2
d_gene: TRBD1

CDR3nt: TGTGCCAGCAGGGGAACTAGCGGGAGAACTGAAGCTTTCTTT
CDR3aa: CASRGTSGRTEAFF
abundance: -
v_gene: TRBV6-6
j_gene: TRBJ1-1
d_gene: -

CDR3nt: TGCAGCGTGATACAGGGCATTGTCACTGAAGCTTTCTTT
CDR3aa: CSVIQGIVTEAFF
abundance: -
v_gene: TRBV29-1
j_gene: TRBJ1-1
d_gene: -

CDR3nt: TGCGCCAGCAACGACCGGGACAGGGAGAACTATGGCTACACCTTC
CDR3aa: CASNDRDRENYGYTF
abundance: once
v_gene: TRBV10-2
j_gene: TRBJ1-2
d_gene: TRBD1

CDR3nt: TGCGCCAGCAGCCGGCCTCCGACTAGCGGGAGTGGCAATGAGCAGTTCTTC
CDR3aa: CASSRPPTSGSGNEQFF
abundance: -
v_gene: TRBV4-1
j_gene: TRBJ2-1
d_gene: TRBD2

CDR3nt: TGTGCCAGCACCGTATCCCCGAACACCGGGGAGCTGTTTTTT
CDR3aa: CASTVSPNTGELFF
abundance: -
v_gene: TRBV2
j_gene: TRBJ2-2
d_gene: -

CDR3nt: TGTGCCAGCAGCCGCAGGGTGACTGGGGCCAACGTCCTGACTTTC
CDR3aa: CASSRRVTGANVLTF
abundance: -
v_gene: TRBV5-1
j_gene: TRBJ2-6
d_gene: -

CDR3nt: TGTGCCAGCAATACAGGGGATTCCGGAAACACCATATATTTT
CDR3aa: CASNTGDSGNTIYF
abundance: -
v_gene: TRBV28
j_gene: TRBJ1-3
d_gene: TRBD1

CDR3nt: TGCGCCAGCAGCCTCGGGAGCGTCACTAGCACAGATACGCAGTATTTT
CDR3aa: CASSLGSVTSTDTQYF
abundance: once
v_gene: TRBV5-1
j_gene: TRBJ2-3
d_gene: -

CDR3nt: TGTGCCAGCAGTTCGCTGTCAGATGGGGAAAAACTGTTTTTT
CDR3aa: CASSSLSDGEKLFF
abundance: -
v_gene: TRBV6-5
j_gene: TRBJ1-4
d_gene: -

CDR3nt: TGCGCCAGCAGCCCCGGGACTAGCGGGGGGTGGGCTAATGAGCAGTTCTTC
CDR3aa: CASSPGTSGGWANEQFF
abundance: -
v_gene: TRBV5-1
j_gene: TRBJ2-1
d_gene: TRBD2

CDR3nt: TGTGCCACCAGGTCGTGGGGGACCTACAATGAGCAGTTCTTC
CDR3aa: CATRSWGTYNEQFF
abundance: -
v_gene: TRBV25-1
j_gene: TRBJ2-1
d_gene: -